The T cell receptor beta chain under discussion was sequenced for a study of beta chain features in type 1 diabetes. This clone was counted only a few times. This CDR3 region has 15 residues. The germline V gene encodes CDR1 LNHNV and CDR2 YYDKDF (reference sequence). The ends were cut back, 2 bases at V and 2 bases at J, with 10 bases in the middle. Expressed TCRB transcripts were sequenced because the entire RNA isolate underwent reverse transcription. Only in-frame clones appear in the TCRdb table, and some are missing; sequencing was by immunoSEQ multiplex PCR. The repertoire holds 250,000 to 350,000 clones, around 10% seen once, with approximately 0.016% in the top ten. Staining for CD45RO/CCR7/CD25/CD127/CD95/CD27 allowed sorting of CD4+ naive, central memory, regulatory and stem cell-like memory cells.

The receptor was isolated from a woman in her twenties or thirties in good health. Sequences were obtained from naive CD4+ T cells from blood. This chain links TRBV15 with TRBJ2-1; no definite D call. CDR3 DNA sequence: TGTGCCACCAGCAGATGGATAGGAGCCTACAATGAGCAGTTCTTC. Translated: CATSRWIGAYNEQFF.